The clone carrying this T cell receptor (beta chain) was observed a few times. This sample is drawn from a study of blood T cell repertoires in COVID-19. Study summary: Italy, Spain and the United States were the sources of the convalescent and acute COVID-19 samples.

The V segment lost 5 bases and the J segment 3 bases; nucleotides outside the gene matches: 9. The CDR3 length is 16 residues. Germline V lookup: CDR1 SNHLY, CDR2 FYNNEI. Data came from immunoSEQ multiplex PCR; TCRdb stores just in-frame clones and leaves some out. The sample consists of about 260,000 clones, around 87% of them appearing once. The TCR was taken from a woman between 40 and 50 years old who had recovered from COVID-19. This chain links TRBV2 with TRBJ1-5; 8 nucleotides line up with TRBD1. The sequencing sample was made of peripheral blood. The CDR3 sequence is CASSSSWTGINQPQHF. The CDR3 DNA reads as TGTGCCAGCAGTTCATCATGGACAGGGATCAATCAGCCCCAGCATTTT.